This TCR beta chain appears in the sequencing data of a study of blood T cell repertoires in COVID-19. Clinical history reported by participants formed the basis on which cohorts were assigned. V was clipped by 10 bases and J by 0 bases; unmatched bases: 4. The CDR3 is 14 residues long. The germline V gene encodes CDR1 KGHDR and CDR2 SFDVKD. Sequencing was performed with immunoSEQ multiplex PCR; in TCRdb, only in-frame clones are kept and a portion is missing. The sample includes more than 300,000 clones, under 95% seen only once; the top ten take about 18%. The J gene is TRBJ2-1, the V gene TRBV24-1, with 8 bases matching TRBD1. The TCR was taken from a woman under 40 who had recovered from COVID-19. Source material: PBMCs or T cells enriched from blood (not recorded which). The CDR3: CATSGQGSYNEQFF. CDR3 coding DNA: TGTGCCACTAGCGGACAGGGCTCCTACAATGAGCAGTTCTTC.